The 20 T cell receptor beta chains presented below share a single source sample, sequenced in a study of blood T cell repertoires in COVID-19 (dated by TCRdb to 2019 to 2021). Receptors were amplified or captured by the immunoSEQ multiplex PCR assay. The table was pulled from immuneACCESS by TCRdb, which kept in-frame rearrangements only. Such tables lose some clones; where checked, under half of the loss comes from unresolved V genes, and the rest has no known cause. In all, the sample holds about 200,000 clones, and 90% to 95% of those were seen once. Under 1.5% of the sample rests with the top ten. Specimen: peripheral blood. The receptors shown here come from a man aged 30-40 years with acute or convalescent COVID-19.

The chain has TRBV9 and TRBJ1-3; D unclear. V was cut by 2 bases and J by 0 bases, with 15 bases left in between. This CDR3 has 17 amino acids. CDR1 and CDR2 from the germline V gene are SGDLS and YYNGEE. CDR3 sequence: CASSVDRRPTSGNTIYF. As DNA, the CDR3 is TGTGCCAGCAGCGTGGATCGGCGGCCTACCTCTGGAAACACCATATATTTT.

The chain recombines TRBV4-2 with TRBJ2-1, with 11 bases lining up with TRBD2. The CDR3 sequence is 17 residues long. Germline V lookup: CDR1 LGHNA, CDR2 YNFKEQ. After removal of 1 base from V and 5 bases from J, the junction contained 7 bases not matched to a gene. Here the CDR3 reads CASSQGFLGLADNEQFF. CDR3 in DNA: TGTGCCAGCAGCCAAGGATTTTTGGGACTAGCGGACAATGAGCAGTTCTTC.

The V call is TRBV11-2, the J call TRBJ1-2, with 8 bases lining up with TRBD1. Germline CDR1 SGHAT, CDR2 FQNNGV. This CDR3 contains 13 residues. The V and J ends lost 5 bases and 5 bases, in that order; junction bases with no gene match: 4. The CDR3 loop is CASSGGQGYGYTF. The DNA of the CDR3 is TGTGCCAGCAGCGGAGGACAGGGTTATGGCTACACCTTC.

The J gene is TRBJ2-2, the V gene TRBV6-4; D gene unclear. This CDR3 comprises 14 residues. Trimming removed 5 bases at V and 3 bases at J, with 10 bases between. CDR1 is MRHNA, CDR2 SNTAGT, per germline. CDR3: CASSPLPYTGELFF. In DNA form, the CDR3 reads TGTGCCAGCAGTCCTCTCCCCTACACCGGGGAGCTGTTTTTT.

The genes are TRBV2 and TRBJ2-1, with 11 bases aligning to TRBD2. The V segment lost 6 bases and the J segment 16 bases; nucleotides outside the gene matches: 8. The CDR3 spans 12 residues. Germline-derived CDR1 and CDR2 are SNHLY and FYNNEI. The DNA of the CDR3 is TGTGCCAGCAGGGCCATAGCGGGGGGGCTTTTCTTC. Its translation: CASRAIAGGLFF.

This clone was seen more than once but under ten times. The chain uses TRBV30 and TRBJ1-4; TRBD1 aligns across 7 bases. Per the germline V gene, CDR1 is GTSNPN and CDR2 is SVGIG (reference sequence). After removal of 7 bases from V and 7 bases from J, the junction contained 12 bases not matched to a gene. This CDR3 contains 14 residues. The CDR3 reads CAYRLQGKGEKLFF. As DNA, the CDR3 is TGTGCCTATCGACTACAGGGGAAGGGTGAAAAACTGTTTTTT.

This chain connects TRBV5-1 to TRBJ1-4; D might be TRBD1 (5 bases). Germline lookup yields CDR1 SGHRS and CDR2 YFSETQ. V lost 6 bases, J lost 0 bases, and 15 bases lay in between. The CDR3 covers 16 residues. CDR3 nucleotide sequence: TGCGCCAGCACGGGGGATTTCAGGTCAACTAATGAAAAACTGTTTTTT. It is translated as CASTGDFRSTNEKLFF.

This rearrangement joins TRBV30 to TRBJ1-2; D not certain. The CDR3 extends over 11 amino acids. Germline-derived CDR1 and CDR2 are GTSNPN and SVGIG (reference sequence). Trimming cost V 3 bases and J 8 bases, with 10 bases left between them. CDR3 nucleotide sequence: TGTGCCTGGAGCTTTCAAGCCGGCTACACCTTC. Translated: CAWSFQAGYTF.

The CDR3 coding sequence is TGTGCCAGCATGGAGGCCCCCTACAATGAGCAGTTCTTC. Its protein is CASMEAPYNEQFF. This chain connects TRBV6-5 to TRBJ2-1, with a tentative D call TRBD2 (5 bases). Germline CDR1 reads MNHEY; CDR2 reads SVGAGI. The CDR3 loop spans 13 amino acids. Trimming shortened V by 7 bases and J by 2 bases, and 9 bases separated the two germline ends.

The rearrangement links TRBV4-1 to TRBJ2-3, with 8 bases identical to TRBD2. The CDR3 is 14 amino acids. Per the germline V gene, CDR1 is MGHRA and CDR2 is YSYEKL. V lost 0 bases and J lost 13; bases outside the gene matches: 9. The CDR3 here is CASSQDRAGGREYF. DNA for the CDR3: TGCGCCAGCAGCCAAGATCGCGCGGGGGGCCGGGAGTATTTT.

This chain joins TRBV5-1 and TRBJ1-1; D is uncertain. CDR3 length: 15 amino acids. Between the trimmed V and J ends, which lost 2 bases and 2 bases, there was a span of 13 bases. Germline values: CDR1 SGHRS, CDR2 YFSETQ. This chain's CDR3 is CASSFQASVNTEAFF. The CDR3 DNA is TGCGCCAGCAGCTTTCAGGCCTCCGTAAACACTGAAGCTTTCTTT.

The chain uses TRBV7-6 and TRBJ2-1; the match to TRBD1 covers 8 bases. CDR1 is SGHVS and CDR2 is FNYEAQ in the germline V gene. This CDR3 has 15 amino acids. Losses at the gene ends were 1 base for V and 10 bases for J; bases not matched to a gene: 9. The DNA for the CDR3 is TGTGCCAGCAGCTTAGTGGGGACAGGCTGGGGGGAGCAGTTCTTC. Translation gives CASSLVGTGWGEQFF.

CDR3 DNA sequence: TGTGCCTGGAGTGTACTTCTGACAGGGGCGACTGAAGCTTTCTTT. It codes for CAWSVLLTGATEAFF. The chain couples TRBV30 to TRBJ1-1, with 8 bases fitting TRBD1. Germline V lookup: CDR1 GTSNPN, CDR2 SVGIG (reference sequence). V trimming: 0 bases; J trimming: 5 bases; junction bases outside the gene matches: 8. CDR3 size: 15 residues.

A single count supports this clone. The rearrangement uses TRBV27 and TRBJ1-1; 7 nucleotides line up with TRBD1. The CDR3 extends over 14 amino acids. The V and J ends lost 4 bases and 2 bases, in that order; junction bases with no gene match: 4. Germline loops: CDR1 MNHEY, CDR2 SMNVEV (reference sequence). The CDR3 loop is CASSSRTGNTEAFF. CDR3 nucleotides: TGTGCCAGCAGTTCCCGGACAGGAAACACTGAAGCTTTCTTT.

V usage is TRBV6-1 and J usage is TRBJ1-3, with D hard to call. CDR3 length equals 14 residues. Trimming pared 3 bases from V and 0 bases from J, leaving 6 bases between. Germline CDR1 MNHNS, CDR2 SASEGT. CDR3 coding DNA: TGTGCCAGCAGTGAGGCAGACTCTGGAAACACCATATATTTT. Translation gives CASSEADSGNTIYF.

The CDR3 spells CASSPGTSGFNEQFF. Written as DNA, the CDR3 is TGTGCCAGCAGTCCTGGGACTAGCGGGTTCAATGAGCAGTTCTTC. This chain links TRBV27 with TRBJ2-1; 12 bases agree with TRBD2. V lost 5 bases to trimming and J lost 6 bases; unmatched junction nucleotides: 5. Germline-derived CDR1 and CDR2 are MNHEY and SMNVEV (reference sequence). The CDR3 length is 15 residues.

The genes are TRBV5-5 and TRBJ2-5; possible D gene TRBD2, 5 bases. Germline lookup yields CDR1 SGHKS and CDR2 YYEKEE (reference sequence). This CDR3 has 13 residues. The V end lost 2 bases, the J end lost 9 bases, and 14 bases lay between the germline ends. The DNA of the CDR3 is TGTGCCAGCAGCTTCGCGACTGCCGGGGCCCAGTACTTC. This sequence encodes CASSFATAGAQYF.

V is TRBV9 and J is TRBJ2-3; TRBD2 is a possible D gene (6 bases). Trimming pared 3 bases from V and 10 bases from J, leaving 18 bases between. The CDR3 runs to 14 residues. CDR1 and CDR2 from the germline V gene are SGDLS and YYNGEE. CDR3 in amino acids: CASSALQPGGAQYF. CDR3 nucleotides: TGTGCCAGCAGCGCACTTCAACCCGGGGGTGCGCAGTATTTT.

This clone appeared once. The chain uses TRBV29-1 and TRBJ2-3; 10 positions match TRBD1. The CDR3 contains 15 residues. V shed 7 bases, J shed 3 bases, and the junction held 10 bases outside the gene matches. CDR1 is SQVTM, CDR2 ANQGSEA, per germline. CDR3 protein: CSAKPGTGETDTQYF. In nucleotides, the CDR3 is TGCAGCGCGAAACCCGGGACAGGGGAGACAGATACGCAGTATTTT.

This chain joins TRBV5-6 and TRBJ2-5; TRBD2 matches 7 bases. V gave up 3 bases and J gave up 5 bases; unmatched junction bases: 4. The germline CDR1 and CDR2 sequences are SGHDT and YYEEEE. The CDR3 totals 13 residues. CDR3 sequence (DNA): TGTGCCAGCAGCTCGGGACTAAGGGAGACCCAGTACTTC. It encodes CASSSGLRETQYF.